This T cell receptor (beta chain) was sequenced in a study of cytomegalovirus exposure and HLA in healthy donors. Study-wide points: Sequences of the TCR beta chain were said to predict the HLA-A and HLA-B alleles of most subjects accurately.

The CDR3 spans 12 residues. V lost 1 base to trimming and J lost 3 bases, with 4 bases between them. Germline CDR1 and CDR2: MDHEN and SYDVKM. Vbeta (60) and Jbeta (13) primers were used in the PCR. Produced via immunoSEQ multiplex PCR; TCRdb's table is partial and in-frame only. Here the sample spans around 110,000 clones, about 64% being singletons. A word on this clone: Its antigen is unknown.

Material: PBMCs. The J gene is TRBJ2-7, the V gene TRBV28; no clear D gene. The clonotype was recovered from a female donor in good health and CMV-seronegative. DNA for the CDR3: TGTGCCAGCAGTTTATCCATCTACGAGCAGTACTTC. It translates to CASSLSIYEQYF.